This T cell receptor (beta chain) was sequenced in a study of blood T cell repertoires in COVID-19. At the level of the study: T cells, B-cell-depleted T cells, or PBMCs supplied cDNA or gDNA.

Germline CDR1 reads SGHTA; CDR2 reads FQGNSA. The length of the CDR3 is 15 residues. Germline trimming cut 4 bases from V and 0 bases from J; bases unmatched to any gene: 1. The table came from immunoSEQ multiplex PCR; TCRdb's copy has only in-frame clones and leaves some out. The table shows over 200,000 clones, with 80% to 90% occurring only once. Participants spanned ages about 18 to 90 years and resided in around 25 US areas. The receptor's source is a man in his forties who had recovered from COVID-19. The material sequenced was PBMCs or T cells enriched from blood (not recorded which). The chain is built from TRBV7-2 and TRBJ2-2; 8 nucleotides match TRBD1. The CDR3 sequence is CASSWDRTNTGELFF. The CDR3 region has the DNA TGTGCCAGCAGCTGGGACAGGACGAACACCGGGGAGCTGTTTTTT.